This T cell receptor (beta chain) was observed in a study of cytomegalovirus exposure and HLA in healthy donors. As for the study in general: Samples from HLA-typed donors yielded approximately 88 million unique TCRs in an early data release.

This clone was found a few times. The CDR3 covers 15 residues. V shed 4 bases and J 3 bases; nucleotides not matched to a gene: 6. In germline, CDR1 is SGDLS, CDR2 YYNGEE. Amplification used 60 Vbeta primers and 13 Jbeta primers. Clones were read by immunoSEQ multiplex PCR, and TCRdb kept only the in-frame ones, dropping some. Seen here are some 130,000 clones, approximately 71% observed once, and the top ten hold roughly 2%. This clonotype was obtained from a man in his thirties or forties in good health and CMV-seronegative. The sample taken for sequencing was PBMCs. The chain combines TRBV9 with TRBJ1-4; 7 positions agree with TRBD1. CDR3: CASSLDGTANEKLFF. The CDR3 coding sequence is TGTGCCAGCAGCCTCGACGGGACAGCTAATGAAAAACTGTTTTTT.